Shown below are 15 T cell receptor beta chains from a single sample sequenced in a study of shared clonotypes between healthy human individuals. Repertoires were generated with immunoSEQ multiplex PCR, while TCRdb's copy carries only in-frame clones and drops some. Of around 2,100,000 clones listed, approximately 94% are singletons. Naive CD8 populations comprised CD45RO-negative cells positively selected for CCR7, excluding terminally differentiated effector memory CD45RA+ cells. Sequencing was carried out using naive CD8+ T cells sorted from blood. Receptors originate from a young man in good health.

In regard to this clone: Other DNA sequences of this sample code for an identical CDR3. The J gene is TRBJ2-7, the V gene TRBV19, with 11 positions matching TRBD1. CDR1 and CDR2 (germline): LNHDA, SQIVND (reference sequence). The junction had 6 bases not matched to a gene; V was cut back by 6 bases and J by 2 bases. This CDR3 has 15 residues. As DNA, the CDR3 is TGTGCCAGTAGCCCCGGACAGGGGGCAACCTACGAGCAGTACTTC. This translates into CASSPGQGATYEQYF.

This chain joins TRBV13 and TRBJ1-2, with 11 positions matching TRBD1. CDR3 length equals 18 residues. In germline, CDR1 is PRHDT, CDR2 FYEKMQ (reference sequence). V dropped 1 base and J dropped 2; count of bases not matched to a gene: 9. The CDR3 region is CASSLAGTGGTLNYGYTF. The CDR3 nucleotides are TGTGCCAGCAGCTTAGCTGGGACAGGGGGTACCTTAAACTATGGCTACACCTTC.

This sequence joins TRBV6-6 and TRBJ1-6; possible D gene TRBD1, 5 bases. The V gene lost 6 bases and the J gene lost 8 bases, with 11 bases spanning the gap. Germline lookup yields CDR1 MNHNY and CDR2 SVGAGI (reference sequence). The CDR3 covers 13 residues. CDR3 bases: TGTGCCAGCAGCGACCAAGGGGATTCACCCCTCCACTTT. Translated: CASSDQGDSPLHF.

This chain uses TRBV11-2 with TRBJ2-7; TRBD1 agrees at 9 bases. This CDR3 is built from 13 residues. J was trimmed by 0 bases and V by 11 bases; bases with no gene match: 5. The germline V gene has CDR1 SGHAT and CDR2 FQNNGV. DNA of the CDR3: TGTGCCGCCCGGGACAGGGACTCCTACGAGCAGTACTTC. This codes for CAARDRDSYEQYF.

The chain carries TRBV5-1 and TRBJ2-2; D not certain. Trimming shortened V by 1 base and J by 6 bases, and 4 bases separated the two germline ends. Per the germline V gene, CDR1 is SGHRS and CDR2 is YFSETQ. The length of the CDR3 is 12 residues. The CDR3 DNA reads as TGCGCCAGCAGCTTGTATGCCGGGGAGCTGTTTTTT. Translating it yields CASSLYAGELFF.

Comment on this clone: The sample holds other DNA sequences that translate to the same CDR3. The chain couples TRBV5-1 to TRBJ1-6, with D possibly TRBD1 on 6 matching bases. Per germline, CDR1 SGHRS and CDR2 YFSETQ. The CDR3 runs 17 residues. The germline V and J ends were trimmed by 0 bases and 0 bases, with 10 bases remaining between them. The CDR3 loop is CASSLETGSSYNSPLHF. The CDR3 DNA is TGCGCCAGCAGCTTGGAGACAGGCAGCTCCTATAATTCACCCCTCCACTTT.

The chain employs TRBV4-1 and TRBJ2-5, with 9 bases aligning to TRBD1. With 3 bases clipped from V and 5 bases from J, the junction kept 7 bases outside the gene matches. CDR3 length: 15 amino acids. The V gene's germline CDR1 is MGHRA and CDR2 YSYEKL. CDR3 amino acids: CASSHSRTGEETQYF. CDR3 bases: TGCGCCAGCAGCCACTCCCGGACAGGGGAGGAGACCCAGTACTTC.

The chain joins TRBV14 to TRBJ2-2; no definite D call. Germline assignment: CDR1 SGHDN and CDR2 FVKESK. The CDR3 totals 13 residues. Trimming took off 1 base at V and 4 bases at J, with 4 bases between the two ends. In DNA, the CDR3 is TGTGCCAGCAGCCAAGGAATCACCGGGGAGCTGTTTTTT. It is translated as CASSQGITGELFF.

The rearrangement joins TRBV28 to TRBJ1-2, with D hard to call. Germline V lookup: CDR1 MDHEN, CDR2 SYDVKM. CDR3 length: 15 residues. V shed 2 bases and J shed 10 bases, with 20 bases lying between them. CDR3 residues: CASSLGLNPYYDYTF. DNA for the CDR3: TGTGCCAGCAGTTTAGGTTTGAACCCATATTACGACTACACCTTC.

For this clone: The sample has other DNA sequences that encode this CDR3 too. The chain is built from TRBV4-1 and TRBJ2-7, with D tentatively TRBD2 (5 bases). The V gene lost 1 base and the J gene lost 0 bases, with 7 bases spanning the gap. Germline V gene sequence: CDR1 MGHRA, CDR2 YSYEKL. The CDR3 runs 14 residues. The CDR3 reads CASSQGGSSYEQYF. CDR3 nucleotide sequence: TGCGCCAGCAGCCAAGGAGGGTCCTCCTACGAGCAGTACTTC.

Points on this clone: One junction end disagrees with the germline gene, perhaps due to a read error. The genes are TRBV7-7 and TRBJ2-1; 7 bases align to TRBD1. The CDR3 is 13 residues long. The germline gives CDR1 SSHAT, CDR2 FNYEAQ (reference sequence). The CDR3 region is CASSLRDSNEQFF. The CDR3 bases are TGTGCTAGCAGCCTCCGGGACAGTAATGAGCAGTTCTTC.

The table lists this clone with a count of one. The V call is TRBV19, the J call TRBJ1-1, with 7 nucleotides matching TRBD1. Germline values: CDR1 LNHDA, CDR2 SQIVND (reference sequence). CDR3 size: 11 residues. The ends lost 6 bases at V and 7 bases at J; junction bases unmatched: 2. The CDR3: CASRGQHEAFF. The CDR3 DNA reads TGTGCCAGTAGGGGACAGCATGAAGCTTTCTTT.

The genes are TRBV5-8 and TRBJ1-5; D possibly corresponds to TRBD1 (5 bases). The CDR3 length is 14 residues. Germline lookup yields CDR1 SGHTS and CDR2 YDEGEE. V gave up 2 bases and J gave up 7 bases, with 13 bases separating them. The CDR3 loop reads CASSFGGQGQPQHF. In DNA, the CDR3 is TGTGCCAGCAGCTTCGGCGGTCAGGGCCAGCCCCAGCATTTT.

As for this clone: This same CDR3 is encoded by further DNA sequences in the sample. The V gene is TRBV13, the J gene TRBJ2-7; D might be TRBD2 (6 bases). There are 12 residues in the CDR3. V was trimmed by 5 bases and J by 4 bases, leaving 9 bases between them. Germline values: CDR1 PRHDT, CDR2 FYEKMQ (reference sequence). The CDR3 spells CASSTGGYEQYF. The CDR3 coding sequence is TGTGCCAGCAGCACCGGGGGATACGAGCAGTACTTC.

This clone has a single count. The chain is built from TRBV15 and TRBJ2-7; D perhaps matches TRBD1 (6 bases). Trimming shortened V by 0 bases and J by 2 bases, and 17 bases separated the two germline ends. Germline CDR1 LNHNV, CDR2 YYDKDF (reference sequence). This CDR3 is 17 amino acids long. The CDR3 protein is CATSRDPHGQSTYEQYF. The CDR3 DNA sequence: TGTGCCACCAGCAGAGATCCACACGGACAGTCAACCTACGAGCAGTACTTC.